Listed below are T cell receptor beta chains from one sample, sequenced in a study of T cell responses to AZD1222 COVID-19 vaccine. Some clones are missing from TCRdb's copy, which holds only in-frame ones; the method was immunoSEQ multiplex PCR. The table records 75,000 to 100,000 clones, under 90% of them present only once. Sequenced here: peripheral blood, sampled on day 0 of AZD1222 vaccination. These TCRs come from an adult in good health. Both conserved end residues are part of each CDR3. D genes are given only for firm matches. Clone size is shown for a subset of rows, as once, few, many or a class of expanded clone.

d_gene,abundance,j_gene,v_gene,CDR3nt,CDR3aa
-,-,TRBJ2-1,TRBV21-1,TGTGCCAGCAGCCCCCAAGCGGCCGGGCCCAAAGGTAATGAGCAGTTCTTC,CASSPQAAGPKGNEQFF
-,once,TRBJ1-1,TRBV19,TGTGCCAGTAGTATGGGGCGGGCAGGGCCCACTGAAGCTTTCTTT,CASSMGRAGPTEAFF
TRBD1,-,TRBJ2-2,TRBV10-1,TGCGCCAGTGACGAGGGACAGGGTTTTAGCACCGGGGAGCTGTTTTTT,CASDEGQGFSTGELFF
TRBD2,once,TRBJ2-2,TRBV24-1,TGTGCCACCAGTGCAAGCGGGAGGGTTACGAACACCGGGGAGCTGTTTTTT,CATSASGRVTNTGELFF
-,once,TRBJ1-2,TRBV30,TGTGCCTGGAGGATTCAGGGTAGCTATGGCTACACCTTC,CAWRIQGSYGYTF
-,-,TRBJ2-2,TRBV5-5,TGTGCCAGCAGCTTGGTACAGACGAACACCGGGGAGCTGTTTTTT,CASSLVQTNTGELFF
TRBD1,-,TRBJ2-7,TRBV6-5,TGTGCCAGCAGTAGACCGGGACAGGGGAGCTACGAGCAGTACTTC,CASSRPGQGSYEQYF
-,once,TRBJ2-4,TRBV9,TGTGCCAGCAGCGCGACTCACGGGGCTGTCAAAAACATTCAGTACTTC,CASSATHGAVKNIQYF
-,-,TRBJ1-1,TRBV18,TGTGCCAGCTCACAAGGGGTGGGGACTGAAGCTTTCTTT,CASSQGVGTEAFF
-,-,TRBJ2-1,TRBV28,TGTGCCAGCAGTTTCGTGTACAATGAGCAGTTCTTC,CASSFVYNEQFF